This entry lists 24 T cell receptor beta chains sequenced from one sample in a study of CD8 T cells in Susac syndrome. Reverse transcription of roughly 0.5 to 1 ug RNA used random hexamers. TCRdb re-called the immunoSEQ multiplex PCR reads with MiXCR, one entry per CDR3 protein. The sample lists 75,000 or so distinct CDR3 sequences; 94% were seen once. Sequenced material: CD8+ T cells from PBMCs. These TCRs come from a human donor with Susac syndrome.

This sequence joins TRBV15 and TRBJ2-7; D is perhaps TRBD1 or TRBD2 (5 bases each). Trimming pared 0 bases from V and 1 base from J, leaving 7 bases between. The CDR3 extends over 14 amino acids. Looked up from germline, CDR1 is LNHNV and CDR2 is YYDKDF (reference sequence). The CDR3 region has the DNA TGTGCCACCAGCAGAGAAGAGGGGTCCTACGAGCAGTACTTC. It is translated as CATSREEGSYEQYF.

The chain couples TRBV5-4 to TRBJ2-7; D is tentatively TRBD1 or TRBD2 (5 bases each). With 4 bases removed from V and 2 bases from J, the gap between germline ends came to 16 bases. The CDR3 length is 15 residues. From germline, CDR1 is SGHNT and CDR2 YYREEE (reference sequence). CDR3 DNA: TGTGCCAGCAGCCCCACCGGCCAGGGACCCTACGAGCAGTACTTC. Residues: CASSPTGQGPYEQYF.

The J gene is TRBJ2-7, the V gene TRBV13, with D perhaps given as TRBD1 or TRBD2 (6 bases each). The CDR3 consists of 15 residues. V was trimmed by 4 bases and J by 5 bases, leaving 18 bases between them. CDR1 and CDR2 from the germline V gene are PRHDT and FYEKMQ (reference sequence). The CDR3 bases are TGTGCCAGCAGCTCACGCCGTTGGGGGGCGGACGAGCAGTACTTC. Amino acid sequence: CASSSRRWGADEQYF.

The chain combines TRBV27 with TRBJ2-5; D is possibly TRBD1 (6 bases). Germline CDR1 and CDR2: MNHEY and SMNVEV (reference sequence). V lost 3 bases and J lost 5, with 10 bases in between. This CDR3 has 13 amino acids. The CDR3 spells CASSFTGLETQYF. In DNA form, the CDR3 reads TGTGCCAGCAGTTTCACAGGGCTGGAGACCCAGTACTTC.

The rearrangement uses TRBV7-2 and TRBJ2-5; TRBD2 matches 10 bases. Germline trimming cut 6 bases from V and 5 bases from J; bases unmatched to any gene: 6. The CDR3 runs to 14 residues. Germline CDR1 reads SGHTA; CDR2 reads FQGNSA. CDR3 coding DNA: TGTGCCAGCAGAGAAGCGGGGGGGCCGGAGACCCAGTACTTC. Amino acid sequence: CASREAGGPETQYF.

The CDR3 reads CASSYTRDLGYNQPQHF. For the CDR3, the DNA is TGTGCCAGCAGTTATACAAGGGATCTCGGGTACAATCAGCCCCAGCATTTT. V gene TRBV6-2 or TRBV6-3 combines with J gene TRBJ1-5; D remains unclear. The germline gives CDR1 MNHEY, CDR2 SVGEGT. The CDR3 covers 17 residues. The ends were cut back, 3 bases at V and 3 bases at J, with 18 bases in the middle.

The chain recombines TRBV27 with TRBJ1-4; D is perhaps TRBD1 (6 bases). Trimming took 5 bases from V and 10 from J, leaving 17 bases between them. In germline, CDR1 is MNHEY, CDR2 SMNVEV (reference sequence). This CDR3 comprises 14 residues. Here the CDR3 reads CASSPTGIFGKLFF. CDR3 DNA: TGTGCCAGCAGTCCTACAGGGATTTTCGGAAAACTGTTTTTT.

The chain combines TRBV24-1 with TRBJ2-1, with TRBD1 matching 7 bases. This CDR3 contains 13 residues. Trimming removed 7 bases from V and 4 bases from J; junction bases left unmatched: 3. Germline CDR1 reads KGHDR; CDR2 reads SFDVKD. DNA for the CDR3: TGTGCCACCAGCCGGGACAGATACAATGAGCAGTTCTTC. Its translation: CATSRDRYNEQFF.

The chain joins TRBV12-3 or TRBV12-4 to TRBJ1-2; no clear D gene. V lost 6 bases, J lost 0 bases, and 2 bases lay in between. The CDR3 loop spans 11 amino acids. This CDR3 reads CASSSNYGYTF. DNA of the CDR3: TGTGCCAGCAGCTCTAACTATGGCTACACCTTC.

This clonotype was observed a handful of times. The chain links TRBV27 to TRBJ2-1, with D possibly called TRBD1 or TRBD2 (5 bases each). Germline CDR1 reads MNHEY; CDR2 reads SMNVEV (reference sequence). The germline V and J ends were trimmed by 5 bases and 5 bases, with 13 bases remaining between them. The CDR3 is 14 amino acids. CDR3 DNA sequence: TGTGCCAGCAGTCTCGGGACCACTCACAATGAGCAGTTCTTC. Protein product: CASSLGTTHNEQFF.

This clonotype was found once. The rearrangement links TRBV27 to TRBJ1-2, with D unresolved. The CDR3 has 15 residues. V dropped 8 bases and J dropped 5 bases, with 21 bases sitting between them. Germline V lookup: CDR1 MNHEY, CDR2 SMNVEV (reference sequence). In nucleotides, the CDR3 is TGTGCCAGCTCGGTCGTTGAGAACAGCCTGTATGGCTACACCTTC. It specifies CASSVVENSLYGYTF.

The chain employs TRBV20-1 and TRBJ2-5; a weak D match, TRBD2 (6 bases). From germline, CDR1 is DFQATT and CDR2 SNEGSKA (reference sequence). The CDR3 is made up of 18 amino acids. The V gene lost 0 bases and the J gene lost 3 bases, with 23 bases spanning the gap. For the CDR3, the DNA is TGCAGTGCTAGAGACCTCGGGGCGGGGACGGTATCCAAAGAGACCCAGTACTTC. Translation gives CSARDLGAGTVSKETQYF.

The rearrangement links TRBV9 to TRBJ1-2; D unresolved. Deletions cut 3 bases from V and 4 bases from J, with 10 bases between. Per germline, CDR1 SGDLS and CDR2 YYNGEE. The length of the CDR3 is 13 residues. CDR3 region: CASSETEVYGYTF. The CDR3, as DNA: TGTGCCAGCAGCGAAACAGAAGTCTATGGCTACACCTTC.

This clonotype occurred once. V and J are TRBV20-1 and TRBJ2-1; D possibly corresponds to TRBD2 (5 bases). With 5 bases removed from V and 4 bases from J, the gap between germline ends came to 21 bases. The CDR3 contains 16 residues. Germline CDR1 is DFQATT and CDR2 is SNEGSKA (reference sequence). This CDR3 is CSAPRWRARQYNEQFF. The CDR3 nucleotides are TGCAGTGCTCCTAGGTGGCGGGCGAGGCAGTACAATGAGCAGTTCTTC.

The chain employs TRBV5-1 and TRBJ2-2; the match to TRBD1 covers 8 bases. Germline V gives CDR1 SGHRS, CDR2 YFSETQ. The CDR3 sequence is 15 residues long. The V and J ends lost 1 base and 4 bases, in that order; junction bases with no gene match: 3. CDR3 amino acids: CASSLRQGSTGELFF. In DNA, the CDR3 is TGCGCCAGCAGCTTGAGACAGGGGAGCACCGGGGAGCTGTTTTTT.

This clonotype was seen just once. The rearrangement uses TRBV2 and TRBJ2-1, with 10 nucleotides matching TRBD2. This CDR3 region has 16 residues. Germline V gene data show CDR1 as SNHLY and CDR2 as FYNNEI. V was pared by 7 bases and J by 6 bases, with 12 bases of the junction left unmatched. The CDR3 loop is CASTGPSGGSFNEQFF. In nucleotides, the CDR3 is TGTGCCAGCACGGGGCCTAGCGGGGGTTCATTCAATGAGCAGTTCTTC.

The CDR3 sequence is CASRPTYNEQFF. The CDR3 DNA reads TGTGCCAGCAGGCCGACCTACAATGAGCAGTTCTTC. The rearrangement joins TRBV28 to TRBJ2-1; no definite D call. V gave up 6 bases and J gave up 2 bases, with 5 bases separating them. This CDR3 region has 12 residues. The germline V gene has CDR1 MDHEN and CDR2 SYDVKM. Based on the CDR3 plus reference TRBV28 and TRBJ2-1, the full variable domain is DVKVTQSSRYLVKRTGEKVFLECVQDMDHENMFWYRQDPGLGLRLIYFSYDVKMKEKGDIPEGYSVSREKKERFSLILESASTNQTSMYLCASRPTYNEQFFGPGTRLTVL.

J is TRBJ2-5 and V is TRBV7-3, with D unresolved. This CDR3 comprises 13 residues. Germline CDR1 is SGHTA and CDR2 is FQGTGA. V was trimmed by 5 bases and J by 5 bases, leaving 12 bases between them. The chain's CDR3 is CASSPLNAETQYF. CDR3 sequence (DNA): TGTGCCAGCAGCCCTTTAAATGCGGAGACCCAGTACTTC.

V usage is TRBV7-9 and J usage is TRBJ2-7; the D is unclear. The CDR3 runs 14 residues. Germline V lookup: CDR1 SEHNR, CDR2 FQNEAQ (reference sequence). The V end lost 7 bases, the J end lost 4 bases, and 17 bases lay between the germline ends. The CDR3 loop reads CASMGEHAKYEQYF. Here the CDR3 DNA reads TGTGCCAGCATGGGTGAGCATGCCAAATACGAGCAGTACTTC.

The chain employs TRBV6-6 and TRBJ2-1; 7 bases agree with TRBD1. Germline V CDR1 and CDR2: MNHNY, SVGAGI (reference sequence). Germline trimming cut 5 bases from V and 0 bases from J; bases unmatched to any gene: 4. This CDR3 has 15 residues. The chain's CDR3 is CASSPGQSSYNEQFF. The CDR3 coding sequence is TGTGCCAGCAGTCCGGGACAGAGCTCCTACAATGAGCAGTTCTTC.

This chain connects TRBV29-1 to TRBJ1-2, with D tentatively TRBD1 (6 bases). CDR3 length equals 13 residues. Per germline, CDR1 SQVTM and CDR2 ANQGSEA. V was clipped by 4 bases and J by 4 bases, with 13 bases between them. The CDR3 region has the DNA TGCAGCGTTGCCGGCACAGGGATCTATGGCTACACCTTC. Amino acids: CSVAGTGIYGYTF.

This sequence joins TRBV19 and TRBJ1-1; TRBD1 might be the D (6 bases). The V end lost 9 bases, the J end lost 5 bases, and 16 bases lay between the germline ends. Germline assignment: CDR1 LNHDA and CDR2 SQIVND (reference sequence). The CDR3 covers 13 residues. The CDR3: CASKTGLMTEAFF. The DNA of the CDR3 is TGTGCCAGCAAGACAGGTTTAATGACTGAAGCTTTCTTT.

The CDR3 nucleotides are TGTGCCAGCAGCCAAGGGGAGGATTCACCCCTCCACTTT. Protein sequence: CASSQGEDSPLHF. This rearrangement joins TRBV16 to TRBJ1-6; D is undetermined. Germline CDR1 KGHSY, CDR2 FQNENV. This CDR3 is built from 13 residues. Trimming cost V 2 bases and J 8 bases, with 7 bases left between them.

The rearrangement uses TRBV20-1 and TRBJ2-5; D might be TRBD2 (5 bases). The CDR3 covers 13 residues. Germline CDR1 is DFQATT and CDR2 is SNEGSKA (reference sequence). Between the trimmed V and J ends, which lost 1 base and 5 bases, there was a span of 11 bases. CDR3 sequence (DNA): TGCAGTGCTAGAGGACTAAGCCTGGAGACCCAGTACTTC. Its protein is CSARGLSLETQYF.